This T cell receptor beta chain emerged from a study of T cells after yellow fever vaccination. Study overall: Where fractions had low cell numbers, libraries were prepared from them with the SMART-Seq v4 Ultra Low Input RNA kit. Study-level results: Though it reached lower strength, the secondary response hit its peak faster, day 5 versus 15. Few clonotypes appeared in both CD4 and CD8 compartments. The study noted that FACS-sorted repertoires could contain abundant clonotypes contaminating from the bulk population.

TCRdb fed the 5' RACE reads into MiXCR, producing one record per CDR3 protein. The sample carries a few hundred thousand distinct CDR3 sequences, roughly an eighth recorded once. To note about this clonotype: Antigen: not known.

The V segment lost 3 bases and the J segment 6 bases; nucleotides outside the gene matches: 9. The CDR3 extends over 15 amino acids. Germline CDR1 and CDR2: SGHTA and FQGNSA. The receptor was isolated from a man younger than 35 who received the YFV17D yellow fever vaccine. Specimen: CD4+ T cells sorted from PBMCs, collected 15 days after the yellow fever booster vaccination. V and J are TRBV7-2 and TRBJ2-7; 9 bases map to TRBD1. CDR3 in DNA: TGTGCCAGCAGCTTTCCTCTGACAGGGGGAGTCGAGCAGTACTTC. Residues: CASSFPLTGGVEQYF.